Below, 19 T cell receptor beta chains from the same sample are listed, as sequenced in a study of T cell repertoires in cytomegalovirus infection. TCRdb ran MiXCR on the reads and lists one entry per CDR3 protein. Of 250,000 to 300,000 distinct CDR3 sequences in the sample, roughly 15% were seen once. The sequencing sample was made of PBMCs. The receptors were sampled from a human donor in good health (CMV status not recorded). Some clones in this sample may be carry-over from other donors' samples.

The chain carries TRBV7-3 and TRBJ2-1; TRBD2 matches 11 bases. Germline V CDR1 and CDR2: SGHTA, FQGTGA. This CDR3 spans 15 amino acids. Trimming removed 4 bases from V and 8 bases from J; junction bases left unmatched: 7. CDR3 DNA: TGTGCCAGCAGCTCCATAGCGGGAGGGCTTGATGAGCAGTTCTTC. Translation gives CASSSIAGGLDEQFF. The full variable domain, in which reference TRBV7-3 and TRBJ2-1 provide the parts outside the CDR3, is GAGVSQTPSNKVTEKGKYVELRCDPISGHTALYWYRQSLGQGPEFLIYFQGTGAADDSGLPNDRFFAVRPEGSVSTLKIQRTERGDSAVYLCASSSIAGGLDEQFFGPGTRLTVL.

This clonotype appeared many times. The chain employs TRBV7-8 and TRBJ2-1; 9 nucleotides align to TRBD1. The J segment lost 1 base and the V segment lost 5 bases, leaving 6 bases of the junction unmatched. This CDR3 comprises 16 residues. Germline-derived CDR1 and CDR2 are SGHVS and FQNEAQ. The CDR3 DNA reads as TGTGCCAGCAGCCGCCGGGACAGGGCATCCTACAATGAGCAGTTCTTC. Its translation is CASSRRDRASYNEQFF.

This clonotype has at least ten counts. This chain uses TRBV6-1 with TRBJ1-5; D not certain. Germline V gene data show CDR1 as MNHNS and CDR2 as SASEGT. The CDR3 totals 15 residues. Trimming took off 2 bases at V and 7 bases at J, with 15 bases between the two ends. CDR3 protein: CASSENVVGQQPQHF. The DNA for the CDR3 is TGTGCCAGCAGTGAAAATGTGGTCGGTCAACAGCCCCAGCATTTT.

This clonotype was counted ten times or more. As DNA, the CDR3 is TGTGCCAGCAGCCCGGGAGGGGTGACAGGGGTCCGCGGCTACACCTTC. Encoded protein: CASSPGGVTGVRGYTF. This chain links TRBV7-6 with TRBJ1-2, with 8 bases that match TRBD1. The CDR3 runs to 16 residues. The ends lost 5 bases at V and 8 bases at J; junction bases unmatched: 16. CDR1 and CDR2 (germline): SGHVS, FNYEAQ. Full variable domain (remainder filled in from reference TRBV7-6 and TRBJ1-2): GAGVSQSPRYKVTKRGQDVALRCDPISGHVSLYWYRQALGQGPEFLTYFNYEAQQDKSGLPNDRFSAERPEGSISTLTIQRTEQRDSAMYRCASSPGGVTGVRGYTFGSGTRLTVV.

Ten or more counts support this clonotype. The gene calls are TRBV6-5 and TRBJ2-7; 10 nucleotides agree with TRBD1. Trimming removed 2 bases from V and 1 base from J; junction bases left unmatched: 2. The CDR3 extends over 15 amino acids. Per germline, CDR1 MNHEY and CDR2 SVGAGI. The CDR3 coding sequence is TGTGCCAGCAGTTACGGGACAGGGGTTTCCTACGAGCAGTACTTC. It specifies CASSYGTGVSYEQYF.

This clonotype was recorded at least ten times. This chain connects TRBV7-9 to TRBJ1-1; the D is unclear. The CDR3 loop spans 15 amino acids. Trimming cost V 1 base and J 2 bases, with 11 bases left between them. Germline values: CDR1 SEHNR, CDR2 FQNEAQ (reference sequence). CDR3 coding DNA: TGTGCCAGCAGCTTAGACGGTAGGCTTAACACTGAAGCTTTCTTT. It is translated as CASSLDGRLNTEAFF.

This clonotype was detected only a few times. The chain's CDR3 is CASTPQTTPGEKLFF. In nucleotides, the CDR3 is TGTGCCAGTACCCCACAGACAACACCCGGGGAAAAACTGTTTTTT. This sequence joins TRBV19 and TRBJ1-4, with unresolved D. V was cut by 7 bases and J by 8 bases, with 20 bases left in between. CDR3 size: 15 residues. Germline V lookup: CDR1 LNHDA, CDR2 SQIVND (reference sequence).

To note about this clonotype: A read error may produce the germline difference seen at one junction end. The chain combines TRBV11-2 with TRBJ1-1; TRBD1 matches 8 bases. The germline V gene has CDR1 SGHAT and CDR2 FQNNGV. This CDR3 spans 14 amino acids. The CDR3 sequence is CVSSLWTGRTEAFF. In DNA, the CDR3 is TGTGTCAGCAGCTTATGGACAGGGCGAACTGAAGCTTTCTTT.

This clonotype was observed a few times. The chain carries TRBV28 and TRBJ1-5; D gene uncertain. The germline CDR1 and CDR2 sequences are MDHEN and SYDVKM. Trimming removed 1 base at V and 1 base at J, with 11 bases between. This CDR3 region has 16 residues. CDR3 loop: CASSLLFPESNQPQHF. CDR3 bases: TGTGCCAGCAGTTTATTATTCCCGGAGAGCAATCAGCCCCAGCATTTT.

Many counts were recorded for this clonotype. CDR3 sequence reads: CASSSPSNTGYTF. The CDR3 DNA reads as TGTGCCAGCAGTTCGCCAAGTAATACTGGCTACACCTTC. The chain carries TRBV12-3 or TRBV12-4 and TRBJ1-2; D is uncertain. This CDR3 contains 13 residues. Trimming cost V 4 bases and J 7 bases, with 13 bases left between them.

This chain connects TRBV4-1 to TRBJ1-6; D is unresolved. Germline values: CDR1 MGHRA, CDR2 YSYEKL. Deletions cut 0 bases from V and 10 bases from J, with 10 bases between. The CDR3 runs to 14 residues. The CDR3 is CASSQEGPLSPLHF. In DNA form, the CDR3 reads TGCGCCAGCAGCCAAGAGGGTCCTCTGTCACCCCTCCACTTT.

This clonotype was seen at least ten times. The gene calls are TRBV3-1 and TRBJ2-2; no definite D call. V was cut by 1 base and J by 4 bases, with 7 bases left in between. The CDR3 covers 14 residues. CDR1 and CDR2 (germline): LGHDT, YNNKEL (reference sequence). The CDR3 bases are TGTGCCAGCAGCCAAGCCCCTACCACCGGGGAGCTGTTTTTT. Amino acids: CASSQAPTTGELFF.

V and J are TRBV28 and TRBJ2-5; 11 positions agree with TRBD2. CDR1 is MDHEN and CDR2 is SYDVKM in the germline V gene. After removal of 5 bases from V and 2 bases from J, the junction contained 7 bases not matched to a gene. This CDR3 has 16 residues. The DNA of the CDR3 is TGTGCCAGCAGTAAAGGACTAGCGGGTTTACAAGAGACCCAGTACTTC. This gives the protein CASSKGLAGLQETQYF.

This clonotype was found many times. The chain employs TRBV7-6 and TRBJ2-2, with 8 nucleotides matching TRBD1. V was pared by 6 bases and J by 4 bases, with 4 bases of the junction left unmatched. Looked up from germline, CDR1 is SGHVS and CDR2 is FNYEAQ. This CDR3 comprises 14 residues. The CDR3 here is CASRTGAITGELFF. The CDR3 coding sequence is TGTGCCAGCAGGACAGGGGCGATCACCGGGGAGCTGTTTTTT.

This clonotype was picked up a small number of times. The CDR3 here is CASITRAGSSYEQYF. DNA of the CDR3: TGTGCCAGCATTACCAGAGCGGGAAGCTCCTACGAGCAGTACTTC. The J gene is TRBJ2-7, the V gene TRBV2, with 7 bases identical to TRBD2. Germline CDR1 SNHLY, CDR2 FYNNEI. The CDR3 sequence is 15 residues long. Losses at the gene ends were 7 bases for V and 0 bases for J; bases not matched to a gene: 9.

This clonotype was counted only a few times. The rearrangement joins TRBV10-3 to TRBJ1-2, with D possibly TRBD1 on 5 matching bases. This CDR3 comprises 16 residues. V dropped 0 bases and J dropped 3 bases, with 14 bases sitting between them. Germline V gives CDR1 ENHRY, CDR2 SYGVKD. The CDR3 DNA sequence: TGTGCCATCAGTGAGTCGAAGGCAGGGCTCCACTATGGCTACACCTTC. As protein: CAISESKAGLHYGYTF.

This clonotype has more than one count but fewer than ten. V is TRBV5-1 and J is TRBJ2-7, with D unresolved. The CDR3 has 14 residues. The V end was cut by 0 bases, the J end by 0 bases, with 7 bases between. Germline V CDR1 and CDR2: SGHRS, YFSETQ. CDR3 sequence: CASSLERHSYEQYF. CDR3 nucleotides: TGCGCCAGCAGCTTGGAAAGACACTCCTACGAGCAGTACTTC. Filled out from reference TRBV5-1 and TRBJ2-7, the complete variable domain reads KAGVTQTPRYLIKTRGQQVTLSCSPISGHRSVSWYQQTPGQGLQFLFEYFSETQRNKGNFPGRFSGRQFSNSRSEMNVSTLELGDSALYLCASSLERHSYEQYFGPGTRLTVT.

This clonotype came up a few times. The rearrangement uses TRBV6-2 or TRBV6-3 and TRBJ2-1; D is unclear. The CDR3 sequence is 14 residues long. The germline V and J ends were trimmed by 6 bases and 0 bases, with 9 bases remaining between them. Germline V lookup: CDR1 MNHEY, CDR2 SVGEGT. The CDR3 protein is CASSFDDSYNEQFF. Written as DNA, the CDR3 is TGTGCCAGCAGCTTTGACGACTCCTACAATGAGCAGTTCTTC.

The chain uses TRBV19 and TRBJ2-1; 7 bases line up with TRBD2. The CDR3 length is 13 residues. Germline values: CDR1 LNHDA, CDR2 SQIVND (reference sequence). Trimming took 9 bases from V and 4 from J; bases not matched to a gene: 6. The CDR3 here is CASRQRGYNEQFF. The CDR3 DNA reads as TGTGCCAGCCGCCAGCGGGGTTACAATGAGCAGTTCTTC.